These 11 T cell receptor beta chains came from one sample sequenced in a study of T cells in localized non-small cell lung cancer. Method: immunoSEQ multiplex PCR; TCRdb's copy keeps in-frame clones and lacks some. In the table there are tens of thousands of clones, around 90% of which are singletons. The source was peripheral blood, collected before any cancer treatment. The receptors shown here come from a woman aged 40 to 75 with stage I lung adenocarcinoma.

The chain combines TRBV5-1 with TRBJ2-1; 9 bases agree with TRBD1. Germline V lookup: CDR1 SGHRS, CDR2 YFSETQ. The CDR3 contains 16 residues. V shed 4 bases, J shed 3 bases, and the junction held 8 bases outside the gene matches. CDR3 DNA: TGCGCCAGCAGCCCCATACAGGGGGCTGGCTACAATGAGCAGTTCTTC. Translated: CASSPIQGAGYNEQFF.

CDR3 region: CASPGGGRNQPQHF. CDR3 in DNA: TGCGCCAGCCCCGGCGGTGGTCGCAATCAGCCCCAGCATTTT. J is TRBJ1-5 and V is TRBV23-1, with D hard to call. TRBV23-1 is an open reading frame, and its role is uncertain. Trimming cost V 8 bases and J 2 bases, with 13 bases left between them. The CDR3 loop spans 14 amino acids.

In its sample, this clone was seen once. This sequence joins TRBV4-3 and TRBJ2-7; 10 bases are shared with TRBD1. Unmatched junction bases numbered 10, after V lost 1 base and J lost 4 bases. In germline, CDR1 is LGHNA, CDR2 YSLEER. The CDR3 spans 17 residues. The CDR3 nucleotides read TGCGCCAGCAGCCAAGGTTTGGGACAGGGGACCAATTACGAGCAGTACTTC. It encodes CASSQGLGQGTNYEQYF.

The chain is built from TRBV30 and TRBJ2-5; 13 bases are a match to TRBD2. The germline CDR1 and CDR2 sequences are GTSNPN and SVGIG (reference sequence). The CDR3 totals 15 residues. V lost 0 bases, J lost 5 bases, and 3 bases stayed unmatched. CDR3 DNA: TGTGCCTGGAGTGTACTAGCGGGAGGGCCGGAGACCCAGTACTTC. This translates into CAWSVLAGGPETQYF.

The gene calls are TRBV19 and TRBJ2-7, with unresolved D. This CDR3 is built from 15 residues. V was cut by 3 bases and J by 6 bases, with 18 bases left in between. Looked up from germline, CDR1 is LNHDA and CDR2 is SQIVND (reference sequence). DNA of the CDR3: TGTGCCAGTAGTATTGACCGCAGATCAATCGGCGAGCAGTACTTC. It translates to CASSIDRRSIGEQYF.

This sequence joins TRBV7-9 and TRBJ1-1; D is ambiguous. Trimming removed 6 bases from V and 0 bases from J, with 11 bases in between. This CDR3 has 14 residues. CDR1 and CDR2 from the germline V gene are SEHNR and FQNEAQ (reference sequence). The CDR3, as DNA: TGTGCCAGCAGGGACGGCCGGCTGAACACTGAAGCTTTCTTT. It yields the protein CASRDGRLNTEAFF.

The chain combines TRBV7-8 with TRBJ1-2, with 9 bases that match TRBD1. The CDR3 covers 15 residues. The J segment lost 4 bases and the V segment lost 1 base, leaving 4 bases of the junction unmatched. The V gene's germline CDR1 is SGHVS and CDR2 FQNEAQ. The CDR3 sequence: CASSLGGTGTYGYTF. In DNA form, the CDR3 reads TGTGCCAGCAGCTTAGGAGGGACAGGGACCTATGGCTACACCTTC.

The V gene is TRBV2, the J gene TRBJ1-1; weak D call: TRBD1 (5 bases). CDR3 length: 17 residues. In germline, CDR1 is SNHLY, CDR2 FYNNEI. Trimming pared 8 bases from V and 2 bases from J, leaving 24 bases between. CDR3: CASRTWASTGTNTEAFF. For the CDR3, the DNA is TGTGCCAGCCGGACCTGGGCTTCAACCGGGACCAACACTGAAGCTTTCTTT.

V is TRBV25-1 and J is TRBJ1-1; 10 positions match TRBD1. The V gene end was trimmed by 6 bases and the J gene end by 5 bases; junction bases not matched to a gene: 6. The germline V gene encodes CDR1 MGHDK and CDR2 SYGVNS. The CDR3 sequence is 14 residues long. CDR3 sequence: CASRGQGIGTEAFF. CDR3 sequence (DNA): TGTGCCAGCAGGGGACAGGGGATAGGGACTGAAGCTTTCTTT.

V usage is TRBV4-1 and J usage is TRBJ1-2; weak D call: TRBD1 (5 bases). The ends were cut back, 1 base at V and 0 bases at J, with 15 bases in the middle. This CDR3 comprises 17 residues. Germline V CDR1 and CDR2: MGHRA, YSYEKL. The CDR3 DNA is TGCGCCAGCAGCCAAGTCCTTCAGGGTTCCACTAACTATGGCTACACCTTC. Translated, it gives CASSQVLQGSTNYGYTF.

The chain employs TRBV19 and TRBJ1-3; D not resolved. Trimming stripped 9 bases from V and 0 bases from J, with 15 bases between. The CDR3 loop spans 15 amino acids. Per the germline V gene, CDR1 is LNHDA and CDR2 is SQIVND (reference sequence). This CDR3 reads CASYPGDSSGNTIYF. The CDR3 DNA reads TGTGCCAGCTATCCCGGCGACTCCTCTGGAAACACCATATATTTT.